The T cell receptor beta chain described here comes from a study of CD8+CD57+ T cells in acquired aplastic anemia. Study-wide context: On average, sorted CD4+ and CD8+ cells gave 3.2 ug of DNA. Healthy donor CD4+ cell samples had a mean of about 10 million reads. Study outcomes and limitations: No significant difference in CD8+ Simpson's diversity was found between patients and controls. Around 27 sequences, all CD8+ CDR3, were shared between patients and controls.

A word on this clonotype: Its target is not known. The germline gene is not matched at one end of the junction; a read error may be the cause.

CDR1 is SGHTA, CDR2 FQGNSA, per germline. CDR3 size: 14 residues. Using genomic DNA as the template, TCR beta VDJ and CDR3 profiling was carried out. TCRdb ran MiXCR on the reads and lists one entry per CDR3 protein. The sample has around 200,000 distinct CDR3 sequences, over 55% seen once. The sequence derives from a human donor in good health. The sample taken for sequencing was sorted CD4+, CD8+, or CD8+CD57+ T cells (not recorded which) from PBMCs. V is TRBV7-2 and J is TRBJ2-7; D is unresolved. CDR3 nucleotide sequence: TGTGCCATCAGCTTGAGACAAACATCCTACGAGCAGTACTTC. Translating it yields CAISLRQTSYEQYF. Based on the CDR3 plus reference TRBV7-2 and TRBJ2-7, the full variable domain is GAGVSQSPSNKVTEKGKDVELRCDPISGHTALYWYRQSLGQGLEFLIYFQGNSAPDKSGLPSDRFSAERTGGSVSTLTIQRTQQEDSAVYLCAISLRQTSYEQYFGPGTRLTVT.